Each of the 10 T cell receptor beta chains below was sequenced from the same sample in a study of prognosis after radiotherapy for stage I lung cancer. Genomic DNA was subjected to two-round multiplex PCR for amplification of TCR beta CDR3. Every TRBV and TRBJ gene had its own specific primer in first-round PCR. TCRdb re-called the multiplex PCR reads with MiXCR, one entry per CDR3 protein. The table shows over 30,000 distinct CDR3 sequences, with roughly 25% occurring only once. This material consisted of PBMCs, taken before or after stereotactic body radiation therapy (not recorded which). The receptors were sampled from a donor aged 50 or older with non-small cell lung cancer.

Details on this clonotype: A far larger clone lies a single base away; this is likely a read error. This chain uses TRBV6-1 with TRBJ2-3; 8 bases line up with TRBD1. Germline CDR1 MNHNS, CDR2 SASEGT. With 5 bases clipped from V and 0 bases from J, the junction kept 10 bases outside the gene matches. This CDR3 is 17 amino acids long. CDR3 bases: TGTGCCAGCAGTCCTTCGTCAGGGGGCGCGAGCACAGATACGCAGTATTTT. Amino acid sequence: CASSPSSGGASTDTQYF.

This clonotype has a count of ten or more. J is TRBJ2-2 and V is TRBV28, with a possible D match to TRBD1 (5 bases). Germline V gene sequence: CDR1 MDHEN, CDR2 SYDVKM. V was shortened by 4 bases and J by 7 bases, with 13 bases between the two germline ends. This CDR3 is built from 14 residues. The chain's CDR3 is CASSSLGDGGELFF. The CDR3 nucleotides read TGTGCCAGCAGTTCCTTAGGGGATGGCGGGGAGCTGTTTTTT.

This clonotype was seen repeatedly, ten times or more. The chain recombines TRBV6-1 with TRBJ2-3; TRBD2 matches 10 bases. V lost 6 bases, J lost 1 base, and 1 base stayed unmatched. Germline V CDR1 and CDR2: MNHNS, SASEGT. This CDR3 region has 14 residues. CDR3 DNA sequence: TGTGCCAGCAGAACTAGCGGGGGCACAGATACGCAGTATTTT. Protein: CASRTSGGTDTQYF.

This clonotype was found many times. One end of the junction fails to match germline, which may point to a read error. The rearrangement uses TRBV20-1 and TRBJ1-2; 8 positions match TRBD1. The CDR3 runs 15 residues. Germline CDR1 is DFQATT and CDR2 is SNEGSKA (reference sequence). CDR3 protein: CSLRGHLNLPSFVGF. The CDR3 DNA is TGCAGCCTCAGGGGGCATCTTAACCTACCCAGCTTCGTCGGGTTC.

This clonotype was seen many times. The V and J genes are TRBV11-3 and TRBJ1-3, with D perhaps matching TRBD1 (5 bases). Germline lookup yields CDR1 SGHNT and CDR2 YENEEA. This CDR3 region has 15 residues. The ends were cut back, 5 bases at V and 0 bases at J, with 11 bases in the middle. The CDR3 is CASSSGHHSGNTIYF. CDR3 bases: TGTGCCAGCAGCAGTGGACACCACTCTGGAAACACCATATATTTT.

On this clonotype itself: This clone may be a read error of a much larger clone one base away. The chain carries TRBV6-1 and TRBJ1-2; D may be TRBD1 (5 bases). This CDR3 spans 11 amino acids. V lost 8 bases to trimming and J lost 8 bases, with 12 bases between them. Germline CDR1 is MNHNS and CDR2 is SASEGT. The CDR3 is CASLREGGYTF. For the CDR3, the DNA is TGTGCCAGCCTCAGGGAAGGGGGCTACACCTTC.

This clonotype was picked up many times. The chain couples TRBV2 to TRBJ2-7; 7 bases fit TRBD2. The CDR3 spans 14 residues. Unmatched junction bases numbered 9, after V lost 7 bases and J lost 3 bases. CDR1 and CDR2 from the germline V gene are SNHLY and FYNNEI. This CDR3 is CASTGGGGHYEQYF. CDR3 in DNA: TGTGCCAGCACCGGAGGCGGGGGTCACTACGAGCAGTACTTC.

Note on this clonotype: A far bigger clonotype differs at one base, so this is likely a read error. This chain joins TRBV6-2 or TRBV6-3 and TRBJ1-1; TRBD1 agrees at 9 bases. The CDR3 spans 13 residues. J gave up 7 bases and V 5 bases, and 5 bases lay outside the gene matches. The germline V gene has CDR1 MNHEY and CDR2 SVGEGT. CDR3 sequence: CASSATGGYEAFF. DNA for the CDR3: TGTGCCAGCAGTGCGACAGGGGGATATGAAGCTTTCTTT.

By share, this clonotype counts as medium-sized. The chain joins TRBV28 to TRBJ2-1, with 7 nucleotides matching TRBD2. V lost 4 bases to trimming and J lost 4 bases; unmatched junction nucleotides: 4. The CDR3 runs 14 residues. Germline CDR1 reads MDHEN; CDR2 reads SYDVKM. CDR3 bases: TGTGCCAGCAGTTCGATCGGGAGGTACAATGAGCAGTTCTTC. This gives the protein CASSSIGRYNEQFF.

This clonotype showed up many times. This chain connects TRBV28 to TRBJ1-2; D ambiguous. V lost 6 bases, J lost 0 bases, and 17 bases lay in between. This CDR3 has 16 amino acids. Germline CDR1 reads MDHEN; CDR2 reads SYDVKM. The CDR3 loop is CASSSTIRITNYGYTF. CDR3 DNA sequence: TGTGCCAGCAGCAGTACTATCAGGATTACTAACTATGGCTACACCTTC.